This paragraph reports one T cell receptor beta chain. The germline V gene has CDR1 SGHTA and CDR2 FQGNSA. This CDR3 is built from 15 residues. Trimming removed 1 base at V and 9 bases at J, with 13 bases between. In the authors' methods: Reference gene primer amplification gave estimated nucleated cell counts. Generated by immunoSEQ multiplex PCR, the TCRdb table keeps only in-frame clones and is missing some. V, J and clone size are those of that table, while D and trimming were read from the DNA. The repertoire includes over 15,000 clones, about 80% of them detected once, and about 10% sits in the top ten. These data originate in a study of blood T cell repertoires in COVID-19. Study overall: Both acute and convalescent COVID-19 samples were obtained from the United States, Italy and Spain. PBMCs, B-cell-depleted T cells, or T cells provided the cDNA or gDNA that made up the material.

The chain uses TRBV7-2 and TRBJ1-6; D remains ambiguous. This TCR was sampled from a man older than 75 with acute or convalescent COVID-19. The sample taken for sequencing was peripheral blood. The CDR3 DNA reads as TGTGCCAGCAGCTTAGGACTACTGGCGGGTTCACCCCTCCACTTT. As protein: CASSLGLLAGSPLHF.